The 7 T cell receptor beta chains in this list originate from one sample, sequenced in a study of cytomegalovirus exposure and HLA in healthy donors. Both 60 Vbeta primers and 13 Jbeta primers went into the PCR. TCRdb's table, derived via immunoSEQ multiplex PCR, lists solely in-frame clones and lacks some. In total, the table holds roughly 200,000 clones. The source material was PBMCs. These receptors originate from a girl aged 2 to 9 in good health and CMV-seropositive.

V usage is TRBV7-2 and J usage is TRBJ2-7, with 7 bases matching TRBD2. V was pared by 9 bases and J by 2 bases, with 10 bases of the junction left unmatched. CDR1 is SGHTA and CDR2 is FQGNSA in the germline V gene. This CDR3 has 14 residues. The CDR3 spells CASSERDFAYEQYF. The CDR3 bases are TGTGCCAGTAGCGAGCGGGACTTTGCCTACGAGCAGTACTTC. The variable domain in full, completed from reference TRBV7-2 and TRBJ2-7, reads GAGVSQSPSNKVTEKGKDVELRCDPISGHTALYWYRQSLGQGLEFLIYFQGNSAPDKSGLPSDRFSAERTGGSVSTLTIQRTQQEDSAVYLCASSERDFAYEQYFGPGTRLTVT.

On this clone: Different DNA sequences within this sample yield the same CDR3. This rearrangement joins TRBV10-2 to TRBJ2-7, with D uncertain. The germline V gene has CDR1 WSHSY and CDR2 SAAADI. V gave up 5 bases and J gave up 1 base, with 3 bases separating them. The CDR3 covers 11 residues. CDR3 bases: TGCGCCAGCAGTCAATCCTACGAGCAGTACTTC. This sequence encodes CASSQSYEQYF.

This chain connects TRBV7-9 to TRBJ2-5, with 7 nucleotides matching TRBD2. The CDR3 spans 15 residues. CDR1 SEHNR and CDR2 FQNEAQ come from the germline V gene (reference sequence). The ends lost 5 bases at V and 2 bases at J; junction bases unmatched: 8. Here the CDR3 reads CASSHRLADQETQYF. In DNA, the CDR3 is TGTGCCAGCAGCCACCGACTAGCCGATCAAGAGACCCAGTACTTC.

This chain joins TRBV7-6 and TRBJ2-2; D perhaps matches TRBD2 (6 bases). The CDR3 totals 16 residues. V was cut by 2 bases and J by 0 bases, with 10 bases left in between. Per germline, CDR1 SGHVS and CDR2 FNYEAQ. The CDR3 reads CASSLMRGPNTGELFF. The CDR3 DNA sequence: TGTGCCAGCAGCTTAATGCGGGGTCCGAACACCGGGGAGCTGTTTTTT.

This rearrangement joins TRBV7-2 to TRBJ2-1; 9 bases map to TRBD2. The germline V gene has CDR1 SGHTA and CDR2 FQGNSA. The junction had 2 bases not matched to a gene; V was cut back by 2 bases and J by 6 bases. CDR3 length equals 14 residues. CDR3 in DNA: TGTGCCAGCAGCTTAAAGGGACTAGCCAATGAGCAGTTCTTC. Translation gives CASSLKGLANEQFF. The variable domain in full, with the rest retrieved from reference TRBV7-2 and TRBJ2-1, is GAGVSQSPSNKVTEKGKDVELRCDPISGHTALYWYRQSLGQGLEFLIYFQGNSAPDKSGLPSDRFSAERTGGSVSTLTIQRTQQEDSAVYLCASSLKGLANEQFFGPGTRLTVL.

The rearrangement joins TRBV10-3 to TRBJ2-1; 11 bases are shared with TRBD2. This CDR3 spans 13 amino acids. Germline-derived CDR1 and CDR2 are ENHRY and SYGVKD. V trimming: 6 bases; J trimming: 9 bases; junction bases outside the gene matches: 4. CDR3 sequence: CAIRDSGGVEQFF. The CDR3 DNA follows: TGTGCCATCAGAGATAGCGGGGGGGTTGAGCAGTTCTTC.

The rearrangement uses TRBV28 and TRBJ2-7; D gene ambiguous. Germline CDR1 reads MDHEN; CDR2 reads SYDVKM. The CDR3 is 9 amino acids. In nucleotides, the CDR3 is TGTCCGGGCTCCTACGAGCAGTACTTC. Translating gives CPGSYEQYF.